Presented here are 5 T cell receptor beta chains from one specimen sequenced in a study of neoadjuvant nivolumab and ipilimumab in lung cancer (dated by TCRdb to the early 2020s). Library creation used the immunoSEQ multiplex PCR assay. Here the immuneACCESS table is served through TCRdb, limited to in-frame sequences with V and J called. Missing clones are a known gap in these copies; in checked studies unresolved V genes cover under half, and the rest lacks a known reason. Counted in this sample were 30,000 or so clones; roughly 90% of them appeared once. Approximately 2.1% of the sample rests with the top ten. This sample's time point label indicates: at surgical resection after neoadjuvant nivolumab +/- ipilimumab. Sequencing was performed on peripheral blood, taken after neoadjuvant nivolumab, alone or with ipilimumab, at or shortly before surgery. These receptor sequences come from an adult with non-small cell lung cancer.

The V gene is TRBV5-5, the J gene TRBJ2-5; TRBD1 is a possible D gene (7 bases). Germline V CDR1 and CDR2: SGHKS, YYEKEE (reference sequence). CDR3 size: 14 residues. V gave up 5 bases and J gave up 4 bases, with 15 bases separating them. DNA of the CDR3: TGTGCCAGCAGGCGATCAGGGGGAGGAGAGACCCAGTACTTC. This codes for CASRRSGGGETQYF. The variable domain in full, with the rest retrieved from reference TRBV5-5 and TRBJ2-5, is DAGVTQSPTHLIKTRGQQVTLRCSPISGHKSVSWYQQVLGQGPQFIFQYYEKEERGRGNFPDRFSARQFPNYSSELNVNALLLGDSALYLCASRRSGGGETQYFGPGTRLLVL.

The chain uses TRBV2 and TRBJ1-2; D remains unclear. V lost 1 base and J lost 4, with 10 bases in between. This CDR3 has 14 amino acids. Looked up from germline, CDR1 is SNHLY and CDR2 is FYNNEI. The CDR3 loop reads CASSEGEAFYGYTF. DNA for the CDR3: TGTGCCAGCAGTGAAGGGGAGGCTTTCTATGGCTACACCTTC.

This clone was recorded a few times. The V call is TRBV5-1, the J call TRBJ1-1; 7 nucleotides line up with TRBD1. J gave up 5 bases and V 4 bases, and 11 bases lay outside the gene matches. Germline CDR1 is SGHRS and CDR2 is YFSETQ. This CDR3 is 15 amino acids long. Here the CDR3 DNA reads TGCGCCAGCAGCGTTAGAGACAGGGTCTCGACTGAAGCTTTCTTT. Translating it yields CASSVRDRVSTEAFF. The full variable domain, completed using reference TRBV5-1 and TRBJ1-1, is KAGVTQTPRYLIKTRGQQVTLSCSPISGHRSVSWYQQTPGQGLQFLFEYFSETQRNKGNFPGRFSGRQFSNSRSEMNVSTLELGDSALYLCASSVRDRVSTEAFFGQGTRLTVV.

This chain joins TRBV2 and TRBJ2-7, with D uncertain. Germline V CDR1 and CDR2: SNHLY, FYNNEI. The CDR3 runs to 14 residues. V was shortened by 6 bases and J by 6 bases, with 18 bases between the two germline ends. The CDR3 bases are TGTGCCAGCAGCCACACCACCATTCGCCTCGAGCAGTACTTC. This codes for CASSHTTIRLEQYF.

The chain employs TRBV4-1 and TRBJ1-1, with D possibly being TRBD1 (6 bases). Germline CDR1 MGHRA, CDR2 YSYEKL. The V end lost 3 bases, the J end lost 5 bases, and 10 bases lay between the germline ends. The CDR3 spans 13 residues. CDR3 sequence reads: CASSQGASTEAFF. The CDR3 DNA reads as TGCGCCAGCAGCCAGGGGGCGAGTACTGAAGCTTTCTTT.